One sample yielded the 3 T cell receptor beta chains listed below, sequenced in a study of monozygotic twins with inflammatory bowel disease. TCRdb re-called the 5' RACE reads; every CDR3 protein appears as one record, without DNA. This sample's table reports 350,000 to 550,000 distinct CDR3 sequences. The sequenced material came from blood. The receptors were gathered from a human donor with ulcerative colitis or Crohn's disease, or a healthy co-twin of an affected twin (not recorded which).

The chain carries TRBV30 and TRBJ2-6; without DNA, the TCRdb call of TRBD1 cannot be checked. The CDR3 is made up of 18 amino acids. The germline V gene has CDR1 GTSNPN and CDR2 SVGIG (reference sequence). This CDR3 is CAWRVRAGTIAGANVLTF.

The CDR3 sequence: CASSINSGLGEQYF. The rearrangement uses TRBV19 and TRBJ2-7; the TCRdb D gene call, TRBD2, has no DNA to confirm it. Germline values: CDR1 LNHDA, CDR2 SQIVND (reference sequence). This CDR3 is built from 14 residues.

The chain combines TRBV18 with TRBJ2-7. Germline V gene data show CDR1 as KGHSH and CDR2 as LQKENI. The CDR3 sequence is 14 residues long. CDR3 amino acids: CASSPDRFFGEQYF.